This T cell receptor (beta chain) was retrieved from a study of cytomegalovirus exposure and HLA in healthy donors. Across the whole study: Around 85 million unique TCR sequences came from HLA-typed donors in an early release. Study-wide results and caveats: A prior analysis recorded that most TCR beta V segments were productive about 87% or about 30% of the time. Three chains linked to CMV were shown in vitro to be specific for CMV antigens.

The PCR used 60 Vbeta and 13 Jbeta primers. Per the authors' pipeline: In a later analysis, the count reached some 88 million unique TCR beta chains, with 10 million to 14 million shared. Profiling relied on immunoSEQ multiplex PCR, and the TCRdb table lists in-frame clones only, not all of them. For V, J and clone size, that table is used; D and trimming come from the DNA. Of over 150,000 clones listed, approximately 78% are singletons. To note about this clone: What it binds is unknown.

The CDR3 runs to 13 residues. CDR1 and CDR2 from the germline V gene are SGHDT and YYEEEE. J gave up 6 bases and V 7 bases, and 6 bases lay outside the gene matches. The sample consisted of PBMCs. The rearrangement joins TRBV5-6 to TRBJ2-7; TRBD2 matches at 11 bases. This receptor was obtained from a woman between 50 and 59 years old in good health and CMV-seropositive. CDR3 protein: CASGVLAGGEQYF. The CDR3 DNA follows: TGTGCCAGCGGGGTTCTAGCGGGAGGCGAGCAGTACTTC.